This paragraph covers one TCR beta chain sequence. V shed 4 bases and J 2 bases; nucleotides not matched to a gene: 3. This CDR3 region has 14 residues. The germline V gene has CDR1 SGHVS and CDR2 FNYEAQ. The sample is drawn from a study of shared clonotypes between healthy human individuals. Study-level background: In total, the donors were a couple of women and a few men aged 18 to 49.

Template for every sorted-subset replicate PCR totaled about 200 ng DNA, 25,000 to 35,000 T cell genomes. This table comes from immunoSEQ multiplex PCR, and its TCRdb copy is limited to in-frame clones, with some not included. The table lists about 180,000 clones, about 93% of them singletons. Every donor, a Caucasian adult, lived in Nashville, Tennessee. Naive CD45RA+ and memory CD45RA-negative subsets were split from CD4+ cells. The V call is TRBV7-6, the J call TRBJ1-2, with 8 bases fitting TRBD1. The TCR comes from a woman in her 30s in good health. Sequenced: naive CD4+ T cells sorted from blood. Stated subset: CD45RA+ positively selected. This chain's CDR3 is CASSSRQGNYGYTF. CDR3 DNA: TGTGCCAGCAGCTCTCGACAGGGGAACTATGGCTACACCTTC.